This T cell receptor beta chain was found in a study of T cell repertoires in cytomegalovirus infection. Study details: Alongside well-studied HLA-B-restricted CMV epitopes, recently identified HLA-C-restricted CMV epitopes were also used.

This clonotype showed up many times. Its antigen is not identified. A single record per CDR3 protein comes from TCRdb applying MiXCR to the reads. The data contain fewer than 900,000 distinct CDR3 sequences, 25% to 35% of them singletons. Here the sequenced sample was cultured CD8+ T cells from PBMCs, taken from culture after CMV antigen stimulation. The receptor was derived from a human donor in good health (CMV status not recorded). Some clones in this sample may be carry-over from other donors' samples.

CDR3 in amino acids: CASSLALGQTNEKLFF. The CDR3 nucleotides read TGTGCCAGCAGCTTAGCTCTGGGACAGACTAATGAAAAACTGTTTTTT. V is TRBV7-9 and J is TRBJ1-4; 7 bases fit TRBD1. CDR1 is SEHNR, CDR2 FQNEAQ, per germline (reference sequence). The CDR3 runs to 16 residues. Trimming at V came to 0 bases and at J to 2 bases, leaving 3 bases not matched to a gene.